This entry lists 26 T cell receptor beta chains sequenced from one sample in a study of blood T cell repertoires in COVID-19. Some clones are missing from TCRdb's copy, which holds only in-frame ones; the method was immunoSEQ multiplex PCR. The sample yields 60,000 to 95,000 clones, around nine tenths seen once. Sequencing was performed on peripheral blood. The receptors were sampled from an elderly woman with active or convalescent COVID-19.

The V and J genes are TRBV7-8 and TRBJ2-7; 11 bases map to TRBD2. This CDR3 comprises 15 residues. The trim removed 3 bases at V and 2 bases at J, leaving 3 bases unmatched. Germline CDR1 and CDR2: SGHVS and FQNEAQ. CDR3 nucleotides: TGTGCCAGCAGCTTTACTAGCGGGGGTCCCTACGAGCAGTACTTC. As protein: CASSFTSGGPYEQYF.

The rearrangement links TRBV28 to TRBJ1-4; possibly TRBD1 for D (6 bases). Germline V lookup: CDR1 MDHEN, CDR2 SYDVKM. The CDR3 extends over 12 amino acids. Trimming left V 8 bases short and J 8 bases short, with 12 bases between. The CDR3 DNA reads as TGTGCCAGCGAGGGACACCGGGAAAAACTGTTTTTT. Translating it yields CASEGHREKLFF.

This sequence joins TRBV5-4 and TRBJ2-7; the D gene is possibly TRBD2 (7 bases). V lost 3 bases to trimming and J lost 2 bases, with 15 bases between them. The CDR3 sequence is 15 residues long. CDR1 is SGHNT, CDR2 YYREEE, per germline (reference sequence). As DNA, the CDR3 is TGTGCCAGCAGCTGGGGGAGGGGGGGGACCTACGAGCAGTACTTC. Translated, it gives CASSWGRGGTYEQYF.

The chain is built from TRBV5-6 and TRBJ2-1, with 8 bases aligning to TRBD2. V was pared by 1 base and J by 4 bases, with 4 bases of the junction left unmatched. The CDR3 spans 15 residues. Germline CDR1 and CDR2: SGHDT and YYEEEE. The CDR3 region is CASSLSAGEYNEQFF. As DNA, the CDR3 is TGTGCCAGCAGCTTGTCAGCGGGGGAGTACAATGAGCAGTTCTTC.

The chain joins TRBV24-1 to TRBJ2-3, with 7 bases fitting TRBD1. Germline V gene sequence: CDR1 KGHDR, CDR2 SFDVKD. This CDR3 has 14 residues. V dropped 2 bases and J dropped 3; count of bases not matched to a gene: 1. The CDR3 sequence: CATSDSRGTDTQYF. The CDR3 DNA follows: TGTGCCACCAGTGATTCCAGGGGGACAGATACGCAGTATTTT.

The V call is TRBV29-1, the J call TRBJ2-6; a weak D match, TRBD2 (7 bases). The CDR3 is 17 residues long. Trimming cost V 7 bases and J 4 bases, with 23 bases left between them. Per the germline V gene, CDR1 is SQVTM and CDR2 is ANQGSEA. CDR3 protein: CSALGGPFSLGANVLTF. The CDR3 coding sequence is TGCAGCGCCCTCGGGGGGCCCTTCTCTCTGGGGGCCAACGTCCTGACTTTC.

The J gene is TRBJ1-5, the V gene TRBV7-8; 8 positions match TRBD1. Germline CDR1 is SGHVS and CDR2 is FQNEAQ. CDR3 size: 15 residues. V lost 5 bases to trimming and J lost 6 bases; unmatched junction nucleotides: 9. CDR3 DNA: TGTGCCAGCAGCGCCCGACAGGGGACCCTTCAGCCCCAGCATTTT. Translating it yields CASSARQGTLQPQHF.

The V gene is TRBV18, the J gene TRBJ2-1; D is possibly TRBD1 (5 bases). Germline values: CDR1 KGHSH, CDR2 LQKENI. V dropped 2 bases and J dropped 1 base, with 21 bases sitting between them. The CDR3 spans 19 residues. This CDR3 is CASSPVPHPARASYNEQFF. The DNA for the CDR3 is TGTGCCAGCTCACCAGTACCCCACCCTGCCAGGGCTTCCTACAATGAGCAGTTCTTC.

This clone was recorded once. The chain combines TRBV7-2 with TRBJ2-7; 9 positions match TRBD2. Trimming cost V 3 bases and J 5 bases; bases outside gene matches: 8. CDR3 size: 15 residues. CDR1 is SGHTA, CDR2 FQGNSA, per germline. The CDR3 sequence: CASSLGRGGPDEQYF. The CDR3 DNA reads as TGTGCCAGCAGCTTGGGGCGGGGGGGCCCGGACGAGCAGTACTTC.

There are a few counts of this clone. CDR3 coding DNA: TGTGCCTGGAGTGTAGGCAGGGTCCACACCGGGGAGCTGTTTTTT. Translated: CAWSVGRVHTGELFF. The chain links TRBV30 to TRBJ2-2, with D maybe TRBD1 (5 bases). V lost 0 bases and J lost 3, with 11 bases in between. CDR1 GTSNPN and CDR2 SVGIG come from the germline V gene (reference sequence). This CDR3 contains 15 residues. The full variable domain, completed using reference TRBV30 and TRBJ2-2, is SQTIHQWPATLVQPVGSPLSLECTVEGTSNPNLYWYRQAAGRGLQLLFYSVGIGQISSEVPQNLSASRPQDRQFILSSKKLLLSDSGFYLCAWSVGRVHTGELFFGEGSRLTVL.

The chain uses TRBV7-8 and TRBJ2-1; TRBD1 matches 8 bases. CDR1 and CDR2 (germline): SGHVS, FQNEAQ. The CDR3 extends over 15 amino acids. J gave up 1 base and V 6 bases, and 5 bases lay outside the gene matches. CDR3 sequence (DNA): TGTGCCAGCAGTAATACAGGGGGGTCCTACAATGAGCAGTTCTTC. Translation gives CASSNTGGSYNEQFF.

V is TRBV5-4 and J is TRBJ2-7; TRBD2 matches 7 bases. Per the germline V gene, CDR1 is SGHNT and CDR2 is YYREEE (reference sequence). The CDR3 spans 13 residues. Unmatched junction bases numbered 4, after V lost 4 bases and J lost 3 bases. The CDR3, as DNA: TGTGCCAGCAGCGGGGGGGAGGGCTACGAGCAGTACTTC. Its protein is CASSGGEGYEQYF.

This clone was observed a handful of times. CDR3 in DNA: TGTGCCAGCAGCTTAGCGAGGACTAGGGGAGAGAGCAATCAGCCCCAGCATTTT. This encodes CASSLARTRGESNQPQHF. The chain recombines TRBV7-2 with TRBJ1-5; D possibly corresponds to TRBD1 (5 bases). Looked up from germline, CDR1 is SGHTA and CDR2 is FQGNSA. The CDR3 extends over 18 amino acids. Trimming removed 0 bases from V and 1 base from J, with 16 bases in between.

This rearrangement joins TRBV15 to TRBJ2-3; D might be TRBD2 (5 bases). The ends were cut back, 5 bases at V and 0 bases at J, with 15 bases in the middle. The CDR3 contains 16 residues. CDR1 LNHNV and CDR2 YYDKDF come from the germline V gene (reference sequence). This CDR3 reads CATSPSTSSSTDTQYF. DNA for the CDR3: TGTGCCACCAGCCCTTCAACTAGTAGTAGCACAGATACGCAGTATTTT.

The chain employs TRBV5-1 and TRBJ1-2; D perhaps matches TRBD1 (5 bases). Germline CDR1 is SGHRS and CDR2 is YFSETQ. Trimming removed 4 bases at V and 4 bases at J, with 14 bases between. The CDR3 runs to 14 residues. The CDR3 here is CASSLTGTSYGYTF. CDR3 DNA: TGCGCCAGCAGCCTTACCGGGACTTCCTATGGCTACACCTTC.

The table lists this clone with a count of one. CDR3 DNA sequence: TGTGCCAGCACTCGTGTAGTTCGAACAGATACGCAGTATTTT. This encodes CASTRVVRTDTQYF. The rearrangement links TRBV5-8 to TRBJ2-3; no clear D gene. The V gene lost 6 bases and the J gene lost 3 bases, with 14 bases spanning the gap. Germline assignment: CDR1 SGHTS and CDR2 YDEGEE. This CDR3 region has 14 residues.

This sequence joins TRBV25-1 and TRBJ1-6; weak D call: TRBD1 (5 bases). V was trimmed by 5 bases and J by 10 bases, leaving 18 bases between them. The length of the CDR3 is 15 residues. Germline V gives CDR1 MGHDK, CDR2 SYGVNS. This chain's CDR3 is CASSFSGELRSPLHF. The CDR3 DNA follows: TGTGCCAGCAGTTTCTCGGGGGAGTTACGATCACCCCTCCACTTT.

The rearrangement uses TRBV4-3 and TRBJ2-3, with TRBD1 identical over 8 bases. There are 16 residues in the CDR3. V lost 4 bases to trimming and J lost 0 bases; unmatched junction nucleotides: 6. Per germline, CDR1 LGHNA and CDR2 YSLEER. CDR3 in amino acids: CASSPGQGTSTDTQYF. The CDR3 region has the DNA TGCGCCAGCAGCCCTGGACAGGGAACTAGCACAGATACGCAGTATTTT.

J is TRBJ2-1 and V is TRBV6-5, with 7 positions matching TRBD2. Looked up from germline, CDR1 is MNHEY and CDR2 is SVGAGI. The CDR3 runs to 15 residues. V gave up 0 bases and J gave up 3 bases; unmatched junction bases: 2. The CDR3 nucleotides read TGTGCCAGCAGTTACTCGGGGGGGGGCTACAATGAGCAGTTCTTC. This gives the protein CASSYSGGGYNEQFF.

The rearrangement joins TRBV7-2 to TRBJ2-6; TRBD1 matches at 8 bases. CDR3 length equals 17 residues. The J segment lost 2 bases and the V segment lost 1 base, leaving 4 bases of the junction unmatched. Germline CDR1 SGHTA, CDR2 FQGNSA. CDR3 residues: CASSLGAGGTGANVLTF. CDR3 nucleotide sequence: TGTGCCAGCAGCTTAGGCGCAGGGGGCACTGGGGCCAACGTCCTGACTTTC.

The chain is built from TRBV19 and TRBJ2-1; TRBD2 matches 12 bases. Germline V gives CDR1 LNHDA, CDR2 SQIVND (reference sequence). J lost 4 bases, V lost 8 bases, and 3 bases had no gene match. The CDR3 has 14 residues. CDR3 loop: CASRLAGAYNEQFF. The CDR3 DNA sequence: TGTGCCAGTCGACTAGCGGGGGCTTACAATGAGCAGTTCTTC.

The CDR3 DNA reads as TGTGCCAGCAGCTTGAGGGCAGCTAATGAAAAACTGTTTTTT. This sequence encodes CASSLRAANEKLFF. This chain links TRBV7-2 with TRBJ1-4, with unresolved D. The CDR3 has 14 residues. V was shortened by 3 bases and J by 3 bases, with 8 bases between the two germline ends. CDR1 SGHTA and CDR2 FQGNSA come from the germline V gene.

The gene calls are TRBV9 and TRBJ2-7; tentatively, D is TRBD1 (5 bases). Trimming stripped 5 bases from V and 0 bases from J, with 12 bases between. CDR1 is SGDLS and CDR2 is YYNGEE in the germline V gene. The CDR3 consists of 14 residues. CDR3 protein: CASSTGSSSYEQYF. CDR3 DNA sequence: TGTGCCAGCAGTACAGGCTCTTCCTCCTACGAGCAGTACTTC.

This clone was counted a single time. The CDR3 region is CASSQDSQGAYGYTF. The CDR3 coding sequence is TGCGCCAGCAGCCAAGACTCACAGGGGGCCTATGGCTACACCTTC. The chain uses TRBV4-1 and TRBJ1-2, with 9 bases that match TRBD1. Germline V gene data show CDR1 as MGHRA and CDR2 as YSYEKL. CDR3 length: 15 amino acids. V shed 0 bases and J 4 bases; nucleotides not matched to a gene: 3.

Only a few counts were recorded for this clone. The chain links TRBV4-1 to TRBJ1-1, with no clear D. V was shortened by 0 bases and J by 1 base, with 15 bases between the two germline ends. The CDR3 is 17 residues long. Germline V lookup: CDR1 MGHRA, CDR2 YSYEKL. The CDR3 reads CASSQDEGRRKNTEAFF. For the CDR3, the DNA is TGCGCCAGCAGCCAAGATGAAGGCCGGCGGAAGAACACTGAAGCTTTCTTT.

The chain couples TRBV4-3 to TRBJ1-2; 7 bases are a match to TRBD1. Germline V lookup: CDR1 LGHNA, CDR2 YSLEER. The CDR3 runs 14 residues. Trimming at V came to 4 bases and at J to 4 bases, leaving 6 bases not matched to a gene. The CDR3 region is CASSPGTAGYGYTF. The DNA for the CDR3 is TGCGCCAGCAGCCCCGGGACAGCGGGCTATGGCTACACCTTC.